This T cell receptor (beta chain) was sequenced in a study of T cells in narcolepsy. About the research overall: Patients with NT1 or NT2 and healthy control donors were enrolled.

The CDR3 has 16 residues. CDR1 is MNHEY and CDR2 is SVGAGI in the germline V gene. V lost 4 bases to trimming and J lost 9 bases; unmatched junction nucleotides: 11. Study-wide results and limits: Blood of same and different patients, but not healthy controls, reportedly held recurring autoreactive clonotypes. In some patient and control memory CD4+ samples, autoreactive clones were absent. HCRT-specific and TRIB2-specific autoreactive clonotypes appeared among same-patient CSF and blood CD4+ clonotypes.

The method was immunoSEQ multiplex PCR; TCRdb's version includes in-frame clones alone and lacks a portion of them. The sample shows more than 30,000 clones, about 85% of them seen only once. This clone has just a few counts. Its antigen is not identified. V usage is TRBV6-5 and J usage is TRBJ1-5; TRBD1 aligns across 11 bases. Sequenced sample: CD45RA- memory CD4+ T cells from PBMCs. This TCR came from a human donor with narcolepsy. The CDR3 sequence is CASSSVRTGGGRPQHF. For the CDR3, the DNA is TGTGCCAGCAGTTCGGTCAGGACAGGGGGCGGTAGGCCCCAGCATTTT.